This T cell receptor (beta chain) came from a study of T-cell reconstitution after alpha-beta-depleted transplantation in children (dated by TCRdb to about 2016). Turning to the overall study: T-cell immune reconstitution after TCRalphabeta/CD19-depleted allogeneic hematopoietic cell transplantation in children was quantitatively tracked in the study by means of TCR repertoire profiling. General conclusions and limits of the study: The frequencies of hyperexpanded clones fell over the following months, and after one year, T-cell counts and TCRbeta diversity were mostly attributed to newly produced T cells. In some patients, the high TCRbeta diversity seen at day 60 was put down to recipient T cells and intrathymic progenitors that had survived conditioning. About two months after transplant, the apparently early recovery of alphabetaT-cell counts reportedly depended on just several hundred clones that had expanded rapidly and came from non-depleted graft cells.

As to this clonotype: It has no known antigen specificity. No quality values exist for individual bases; no much larger clone is one base distant.

Taken with the paper, the label for treatment or condition translates to: allogeneic hematopoietic cell transplantation with graft depleted of TCRalphabeta T cells and CD19 B cells. TCRalphabeta/CD19-depleted allogeneic hematopoietic cell grafts were given to the transplant recipients, all of whom were children. The germline ends are 7 bases apart after V is trimmed by 4 bases and J by 8 bases. The CDR3 runs 11 amino acids, cysteine and phenylalanine included. Of the read, only the CDR3 DNA is kept; its 33 bases are in frame from base 1. Library construction relied on PCR. This sample was sequenced with an Illumina HiSeq 2500. To normalize quantification of the TCRbeta repertoire, the TCR libraries were built with molecular barcoding that relied on unique molecular identifiers. In-frame beta chains were kept once TCRdb had trimmed the public reads at Q25 with fastp and called clones with MiXCR. Rows are combined by CDR3 protein, so each entry shows the most common genes and DNA. In all, the sample holds about 210,000 distinct CDR3 sequences, and about a sixth of those were seen once. The ten top clones hold 43% of the sample.

This receptor was obtained from a male patient aged 2 to 9 who had a stem cell transplant for acute lymphoblastic leukemia, so the T cells may come from the graft donor. Here the sequenced sample was PBMCs, mostly from graft donor cells, taken 360 days after TCRalphabeta/CD19-depleted stem cell transplant. The sequence is built from TRBV12-3 or TRBV12-4 and TRBJ2-3, with no D gene named confidently. CDR3 protein: CASSSDPTQYF. The base sequence is TGTGCCAGCAGTTCAGATCCTACGCAGTATTTT.